The 32 T cell receptor beta chains below come from one sample, sequenced in a study of pediatric ulcerative colitis. TCRdb keeps only in-frame clones here, not all; method: immunoSEQ multiplex PCR. The repertoire consists of about 36,000 clones, with roughly 80% occurring once and the leading ten covering roughly 20%. The sample was blood. Receptors were obtained from a girl aged 10 to 17 with moderate ulcerative colitis.

This clone has just a few counts. The chain recombines TRBV2 with TRBJ1-1; D not resolved. This CDR3 region has 14 residues. Trimming shortened V by 7 bases and J by 1 base, and 13 bases separated the two germline ends. Germline assignment: CDR1 SNHLY and CDR2 FYNNEI. CDR3 coding DNA: TGTGCCAGCAAATATCCAGACCGGAACACTGAAGCTTTCTTT. Its protein product is CASKYPDRNTEAFF.

The V call is TRBV5-4, the J call TRBJ2-1; 8 bases are a match to TRBD2. This CDR3 contains 14 residues. V lost 5 bases, J lost 2 bases, and 3 bases stayed unmatched. Looked up from germline, CDR1 is SGHNT and CDR2 is YYREEE (reference sequence). CDR3 sequence (DNA): TGTGCCAGCAGATCGGGGGGGGCCTACAATGAGCAGTTCTTC. Translation gives CASRSGGAYNEQFF.

The chain joins TRBV15 to TRBJ1-1; D remains ambiguous. The CDR3 has 15 amino acids. The V gene lost 0 bases and the J gene lost 4 bases, with 12 bases spanning the gap. Per germline, CDR1 LNHNV and CDR2 YYDKDF (reference sequence). The CDR3 here is CATSRDSERGTEAFF. In nucleotides, the CDR3 is TGTGCCACCAGCAGAGATAGTGAAAGAGGCACTGAAGCTTTCTTT.

The gene calls are TRBV5-1 and TRBJ1-2; TRBD1 might be the D (5 bases). Germline V gene lookup returns CDR1 SGHRS and CDR2 YFSETQ. This CDR3 has 15 amino acids. Trimming pared 0 bases from V and 7 bases from J, leaving 16 bases between. The CDR3 is CASSLVDGTEGGYTF. The CDR3 nucleotides read TGCGCCAGCAGCTTGGTAGACGGGACGGAGGGTGGCTACACCTTC.

The rearrangement links TRBV19 to TRBJ1-2; 9 bases align to TRBD1. CDR1 and CDR2 from the germline V gene are LNHDA and SQIVND (reference sequence). The CDR3 runs to 14 residues. V trimming: 5 bases; J trimming: 1 base; junction bases outside the gene matches: 2. CDR3 sequence (DNA): TGTGCCAGTAGTTCGGGACAGGGTAACTATGGCTACACCTTC. Translated: CASSSGQGNYGYTF.

The J gene is TRBJ2-3, the V gene TRBV15; no reliable D call. With 0 bases removed from V and 2 bases from J, the gap between germline ends came to 9 bases. Per the germline V gene, CDR1 is LNHNV and CDR2 is YYDKDF (reference sequence). This CDR3 spans 15 amino acids. For the CDR3, the DNA is TGTGCCACCAGCAGAGATCCGGGCTACACAGATACGCAGTATTTT. It codes for CATSRDPGYTDTQYF.

This clone was recorded once. The genes are TRBV11-3 and TRBJ2-1, with D perhaps given as TRBD1 or TRBD2 (5 bases each). This CDR3 has 15 residues. V was pared by 4 bases and J by 6 bases, with 16 bases between. Germline lookup yields CDR1 SGHNT and CDR2 YENEEA. The CDR3 loop is CASSSNTGDLNEQFF. As DNA, the CDR3 is TGTGCCAGCAGCTCCAATACCGGGGACCTCAATGAGCAGTTCTTC.

The chain carries TRBV11-2 and TRBJ2-6; possible D gene TRBD2, 5 bases. Germline V CDR1 and CDR2: SGHAT, FQNNGV. This CDR3 is built from 17 residues. The V gene lost 4 bases and the J gene lost 0 bases, with 13 bases spanning the gap. CDR3 DNA sequence: TGTGCCAGCAGCTCCTTTAAAGGGAGCTCTGGGGCCAACGTCCTGACTTTC. It is translated as CASSSFKGSSGANVLTF.

The V call is TRBV10-3, the J call TRBJ1-2; 9 bases align to TRBD1. The CDR3 runs 17 residues. Germline V gives CDR1 ENHRY, CDR2 SYGVKD. With 0 bases clipped from V and 1 base from J, the junction kept 6 bases outside the gene matches. The CDR3 DNA reads TGTGCCATCAGTGAGTCATCTTGGGACAGGGTTAACTATGGCTACACCTTC. Its translation: CAISESSWDRVNYGYTF.

This clone appeared a few times. This chain connects TRBV27 to TRBJ1-4, with D maybe TRBD1 (6 bases). The CDR3 covers 14 residues. Per germline, CDR1 MNHEY and CDR2 SMNVEV (reference sequence). V lost 5 bases to trimming and J lost 8 bases, with 15 bases between them. CDR3 coding DNA: TGTGCCAGCAGTCCCCGGGACACCAGAGAAAAACTGTTTTTT. It codes for CASSPRDTREKLFF.

The chain carries TRBV11-2 and TRBJ2-1; 9 bases line up with TRBD2. The germline V gene encodes CDR1 SGHAT and CDR2 FQNNGV. V lost 2 bases to trimming and J lost 8 bases; unmatched junction nucleotides: 10. The CDR3 extends over 16 amino acids. The CDR3 loop is CASSLTASGILHEQFF. The CDR3 nucleotides are TGTGCCAGCAGCTTAACAGCTAGCGGGATATTGCATGAGCAGTTCTTC.

The rearrangement joins TRBV7-6 to TRBJ2-3; maybe TRBD1 (5 bases). Trimming shortened V by 5 bases and J by 4 bases, and 13 bases separated the two germline ends. The CDR3 is 14 amino acids. Per the germline V gene, CDR1 is SGHVS and CDR2 is FNYEAQ. CDR3 in amino acids: CASSAARVADTQYF. The CDR3 coding sequence is TGTGCCAGCAGCGCGGCCAGGGTGGCAGATACGCAGTATTTT.

The chain has TRBV6-1 and TRBJ1-2; perhaps TRBD1 as D (5 bases). Per germline, CDR1 MNHNS and CDR2 SASEGT. V dropped 7 bases and J dropped 2 bases, with 14 bases sitting between them. This CDR3 comprises 14 residues. CDR3: CASTLYGGNYGYTF. The CDR3, as DNA: TGTGCCAGCACCCTTTATGGGGGAAACTATGGCTACACCTTC.

V gene TRBV5-4 combines with J gene TRBJ2-2; no firm D call. Germline V lookup: CDR1 SGHNT, CDR2 YYREEE (reference sequence). This CDR3 is 15 amino acids long. Trimming took 7 bases from V and 4 from J, leaving 17 bases between them. The CDR3 is CASGDGSVPTGELFF. In nucleotides, the CDR3 is TGTGCCAGCGGCGACGGATCGGTACCCACCGGGGAGCTGTTTTTT.

The chain carries TRBV11-3 and TRBJ1-5; D might be TRBD1 (6 bases). Trimming pared 0 bases from V and 7 bases from J, leaving 25 bases between. Germline assignment: CDR1 SGHNT and CDR2 YENEEA. The CDR3 is 19 amino acids. CDR3 sequence reads: CASSLDVREIGTGRQPQHF. The CDR3 region has the DNA TGTGCCAGCAGCTTAGACGTTAGAGAGATTGGAACAGGGCGACAGCCCCAGCATTTT.

This clone showed up just a few times. The gene calls are TRBV7-6 and TRBJ2-7; perhaps TRBD2 as D (5 bases). The CDR3 extends over 15 amino acids. The V end was cut by 4 bases, the J end by 0 bases, with 13 bases between. The V gene's germline CDR1 is SGHVS and CDR2 FNYEAQ. Here the CDR3 reads CASSSDSRYSYEQYF. Here the CDR3 DNA reads TGTGCCAGCAGCTCGGACTCGAGGTACTCCTACGAGCAGTACTTC.

The chain recombines TRBV10-1 with TRBJ2-5, with D tentatively TRBD2 (6 bases). This CDR3 has 14 residues. Trimming took 6 bases from V and 5 from J, leaving 16 bases between them. Per the germline V gene, CDR1 is WNHNN and CDR2 is SYGVQD (reference sequence). Here the CDR3 DNA reads TGCGCCAGCAGCGCGACGCAGGGACTGGAGACCCAGTACTTC. Protein sequence: CASSATQGLETQYF.

The V call is TRBV19, the J call TRBJ1-2; D unresolved. There are 14 residues in the CDR3. V lost 5 bases and J lost 4, with 14 bases in between. CDR1 and CDR2 from the germline V gene are LNHDA and SQIVND (reference sequence). CDR3 nucleotide sequence: TGTGCCAGTAGTCCCGGACGGACTTCCTATGGCTACACCTTC. It encodes CASSPGRTSYGYTF.

This clone was counted between two and nine times. A far bigger clonotype differs at one base, so this is likely a read error. Within the sample, other DNA sequences also encode this same CDR3. CDR3 in amino acids: CASSLGTSGGYNEQFF. The CDR3 DNA reads TGTGCCAGCAGCTTAGGGACTAGCGGGGGGTACAATGAGCAGTTCTTC. The chain joins TRBV11-2 to TRBJ2-1; 14 bases are shared with TRBD2. Germline trimming cut 1 base from V and 4 bases from J; bases unmatched to any gene: 0. Germline CDR1 and CDR2: SGHAT and FQNNGV. The CDR3 sequence is 16 residues long.

This rearrangement joins TRBV2 to TRBJ1-5; 8 nucleotides agree with TRBD1. V was pared by 7 bases and J by 5 bases, with 13 bases of the junction left unmatched. Germline V gene sequence: CDR1 SNHLY, CDR2 FYNNEI. The CDR3 is 16 residues long. CDR3 sequence: CASKWGSDRGDQPQHF. In nucleotides, the CDR3 is TGTGCCAGCAAGTGGGGCTCAGACAGGGGCGATCAGCCCCAGCATTTT.

The chain links TRBV7-9 to TRBJ1-1; 7 positions match TRBD1. V trimming: 8 bases; J trimming: 4 bases; junction bases outside the gene matches: 10. CDR3 length equals 14 residues. Germline CDR1 and CDR2: SEHNR and FQNEAQ (reference sequence). The CDR3 reads CASSKQGLGTEAFF. In DNA, the CDR3 is TGTGCCAGCTCGAAACAGGGGCTCGGCACTGAAGCTTTCTTT.

As DNA, the CDR3 is TGCGCCAGCAGCCAAGAGGCGCGGACCCGGGGGCCCCAGCATTTT. Residues: CASSQEARTRGPQHF. This chain links TRBV4-1 with TRBJ1-5; D unresolved. This CDR3 spans 15 amino acids. CDR1 and CDR2 (germline): MGHRA, YSYEKL. Trimming left V 0 bases short and J 9 bases short, with 15 bases between.

This chain links TRBV4-1 with TRBJ2-7; D is unclear. V was clipped by 3 bases and J by 0 bases, with 6 bases between them. The germline V gene has CDR1 MGHRA and CDR2 YSYEKL. This CDR3 has 13 residues. In DNA, the CDR3 is TGCGCCAGCAGCCAGGATAGCTCCTACGAGCAGTACTTC. Amino acid sequence: CASSQDSSYEQYF.

This clone was counted a single time. V and J are TRBV5-6 and TRBJ2-3; D perhaps matches TRBD2 (5 bases). The germline V and J ends were trimmed by 1 base and 2 bases, with 11 bases remaining between them. The CDR3 length is 15 residues. Germline V gene sequence: CDR1 SGHDT, CDR2 YYEEEE. This chain's CDR3 is CASSLWKRDTDTQYF. The DNA of the CDR3 is TGTGCCAGCAGCTTGTGGAAGAGGGACACAGATACGCAGTATTTT.

J is TRBJ1-2 and V is TRBV5-8; 8 nucleotides match TRBD1. The V and J ends lost 2 bases and 8 bases, in that order; junction bases with no gene match: 17. The CDR3 is 17 amino acids. The germline V gene has CDR1 SGHTS and CDR2 YDEGEE. CDR3 nucleotide sequence: TGTGCCAGCAGCTTAGAGCAGGGGGCCATCAAAGCCCACGGCTACACCTTC. It encodes CASSLEQGAIKAHGYTF.

This clone was counted between two and nine times. CDR3 in DNA: TGTGCCAGCACCCCGCCAAGGGACGGCGCTGAAGCTTTCTTT. It is translated as CASTPPRDGAEAFF. The chain carries TRBV5-4 and TRBJ1-1; a weak D match, TRBD1 (5 bases). This CDR3 spans 14 amino acids. Trimming shortened V by 6 bases and J by 6 bases, and 18 bases separated the two germline ends. Germline V lookup: CDR1 SGHNT, CDR2 YYREEE (reference sequence).

V is TRBV4-1 and J is TRBJ1-1; possible D gene TRBD1, 5 bases. This CDR3 is built from 17 residues. Germline V gives CDR1 MGHRA, CDR2 YSYEKL. The ends were cut back, 2 bases at V and 5 bases at J, with 21 bases in the middle. The CDR3 nucleotides read TGCGCCAGCAGCCAACACGCCTTCCCCACAGGCGTAACTGAAGCTTTCTTT. Its protein product is CASSQHAFPTGVTEAFF.

The V call is TRBV6-4, the J call TRBJ2-1; tentative D call: TRBD2 (7 bases). CDR1 is MRHNA, CDR2 SNTAGT, per germline. The CDR3 loop spans 15 amino acids. V dropped 3 bases and J dropped 4 bases, with 13 bases sitting between them. The CDR3: CASSESAGAYNEQFF. The CDR3 DNA reads as TGTGCCAGCAGTGAGTCGGCGGGGGCTTACAATGAGCAGTTCTTC.

This sequence joins TRBV6-1 and TRBJ2-7; D is unclear. Between the trimmed V and J ends, which lost 0 bases and 0 bases, there was a span of 6 bases. Germline CDR1 MNHNS, CDR2 SASEGT. The CDR3 runs to 14 residues. Here the CDR3 DNA reads TGTGCCAGCAGTGAAGCTTGGGGCTCCTACGAGCAGTACTTC. Protein sequence: CASSEAWGSYEQYF.

This clone was seen only once. CDR3 in DNA: TGCAGTGCCTCCACCTACAATGAGCAGTTCTTC. Protein sequence: CSASTYNEQFF. The genes are TRBV20-1 and TRBJ2-1; no clear D. The CDR3 has 11 residues. V lost 6 bases to trimming and J lost 2 bases, with 5 bases between them. The V gene's germline CDR1 is DFQATT and CDR2 SNEGSKA (reference sequence).

The chain couples TRBV6-6 to TRBJ2-7; D not certain. In germline, CDR1 is MNHNY, CDR2 SVGAGI (reference sequence). Trimming shortened V by 6 bases and J by 3 bases, and 12 bases separated the two germline ends. This CDR3 region has 13 residues. The CDR3 region is CASSYLNGYEQYF. The CDR3 bases are TGTGCCAGCAGCTACCTCAATGGCTACGAGCAGTACTTC.

This clone was counted once. The chain combines TRBV19 with TRBJ1-1, with D tentatively TRBD1 (6 bases). The V end was cut by 4 bases, the J end by 1 base, with 7 bases between. This CDR3 contains 13 residues. The V gene's germline CDR1 is LNHDA and CDR2 SQIVND (reference sequence). The CDR3 DNA reads TGTGCCAGTAGTAACAGGGCGAACACTGAAGCTTTCTTT. The encoded protein is CASSNRANTEAFF.